There are many counts of the clone carrying this TCR beta chain. Its target is not known. This record comes from a study of early T cells in non-severe SARS-CoV-2 infection. Looking at the study overall: The input, bulk RNA from unsorted whole blood, was sequenced, and chains were unpaired. Study conclusions and caveats: VDJdb matching skewed toward anti-spike CD8 responses, missing private and CD4 specificities.

Researchers attached unique molecular identifiers to individual cDNA molecules. TCRdb passed the 5' RACE reads through MiXCR, listing each CDR3 protein once. Among nearly 80,000 distinct CDR3 sequences listed, roughly 13% were seen once. With 4 bases clipped from V and 3 bases from J, the junction kept 5 bases outside the gene matches. This CDR3 comprises 13 residues. Looked up from germline, CDR1 is DFQATT and CDR2 is SNEGSKA (reference sequence). This TCR derives from an adult who was a healthcare worker with PCR-confirmed SARS-CoV-2 infection or an uninfected control (not recorded which). V gene TRBV20-1 combines with J gene TRBJ2-7, with 8 bases identical to TRBD1. Sequenced material: whole blood. The CDR3 DNA reads TGCAGTGCTACGGACAGGGTTGACTACGAGCAGTACTTC. Translating it yields CSATDRVDYEQYF.